One and the same sample provided the 30 T cell receptor beta chains below, sequenced in a study of blood T cell repertoires in COVID-19. Assay: immunoSEQ multiplex PCR; the TCRdb copy retains only in-frame clones and omits some. The data hold around 100,000 clones, with around 87% observed a single time. Sequenced: peripheral blood. The origin of the receptors is a woman younger than 45 with acute or convalescent COVID-19.

This clone occurred a few times. Other DNA sequences from this sample encode an identical CDR3 as well. This rearrangement joins TRBV18 to TRBJ1-3; maybe TRBD1 (5 bases). Germline V gene data show CDR1 as KGHSH and CDR2 as LQKENI. V was trimmed by 4 bases and J by 0 bases, leaving 10 bases between them. CDR3 length: 15 residues. The CDR3 spells CASSLTGTSGNTIYF. For the CDR3, the DNA is TGTGCCAGCTCACTTACAGGAACCTCTGGAAACACCATATATTTT.

The chain links TRBV7-9 to TRBJ1-2; D might be TRBD1 (6 bases). Germline V gives CDR1 SEHNR, CDR2 FQNEAQ (reference sequence). The CDR3 runs 15 residues. The V and J ends lost 4 bases and 4 bases respectively, with 16 bases between them. In DNA, the CDR3 is TGTGCCAGCAGCTCGACACCGGACAGATTCTATGGCTACACCTTC. Translation: CASSSTPDRFYGYTF.

This clone has more than one count but fewer than ten. V is TRBV19 and J is TRBJ1-2, with 9 bases fitting TRBD1. The CDR3 has 14 amino acids. CDR1 is LNHDA and CDR2 is SQIVND in the germline V gene (reference sequence). V lost 3 bases and J lost 8; bases outside the gene matches: 7. In DNA, the CDR3 is TGTGCCAGTAGTATCACGGGACAGGGATTCGGCTACACCTTC. Residues: CASSITGQGFGYTF.

Written as DNA, the CDR3 is TGTGCCAGCAGTTACTCGACCGGGGGGGCGGGAGATACGCAGTATTTT. Translation gives CASSYSTGGAGDTQYF. The chain couples TRBV6-5 to TRBJ2-3; TRBD2 agrees at 8 bases. J lost 5 bases, V lost 0 bases, and 7 bases had no gene match. Germline lookup yields CDR1 MNHEY and CDR2 SVGAGI. The CDR3 spans 16 residues.

This sequence joins TRBV5-6 and TRBJ1-1; D remains ambiguous. Between the trimmed V and J ends, which lost 1 base and 7 bases, there was a span of 8 bases. CDR3 size: 12 residues. Germline assignment: CDR1 SGHDT and CDR2 YYEEEE. In DNA, the CDR3 is TGTGCCAGCAGCTTGAATGAGGGTGAAGCTTTCTTT. This codes for CASSLNEGEAFF.

The rearrangement links TRBV7-9 to TRBJ1-1; 7 bases are a match to TRBD1. The CDR3 extends over 15 amino acids. CDR1 SEHNR and CDR2 FQNEAQ come from the germline V gene (reference sequence). The V and J ends lost 5 bases and 0 bases, in that order; junction bases with no gene match: 6. In nucleotides, the CDR3 is TGTGCCAGCAGCACCGAGACAGGGATGAACACTGAAGCTTTCTTT. It encodes CASSTETGMNTEAFF. The full variable domain, completed using reference TRBV7-9 and TRBJ1-1, is DTGVSQNPRHKITKRGQNVTFRCDPISEHNRLYWYRQTLGQGPEFLTYFQNEAQLEKSRLLSDRFSAERPKGSFSTLEIQRTEQGDSAMYLCASSTETGMNTEAFFGQGTRLTVV.

This clone appeared once. This chain links TRBV29-1 with TRBJ1-1; D may be TRBD1 (5 bases). The V gene lost 4 bases and the J gene lost 1 base, with 10 bases spanning the gap. Germline V gene data show CDR1 as SQVTM and CDR2 as ANQGSEA. The CDR3 has 13 amino acids. CDR3 DNA sequence: TGCAGCGTTGGAGGACAAGGGAACACTGAAGCTTTCTTT. It encodes CSVGGQGNTEAFF.

This chain uses TRBV7-2 with TRBJ2-2; no reliable D call. Germline CDR1 and CDR2: SGHTA and FQGNSA. This CDR3 contains 14 residues. Trimming stripped 2 bases from V and 5 bases from J, with 9 bases between. CDR3 DNA: TGTGCCAGCAGCTTATCCACCGGGACCGGGGAGCTGTTTTTT. This gives the protein CASSLSTGTGELFF.

V is TRBV4-1 and J is TRBJ1-1; no clear D. The CDR3 has 15 amino acids. Trimming shortened V by 1 base and J by 2 bases, and 11 bases separated the two germline ends. The V gene's germline CDR1 is MGHRA and CDR2 YSYEKL. CDR3 sequence reads: CASSQVFVGNTEAFF. As DNA, the CDR3 is TGCGCCAGCAGCCAAGTCTTTGTCGGTAACACTGAAGCTTTCTTT.

The rearrangement links TRBV19 to TRBJ2-7; D is possibly TRBD1 (6 bases). This CDR3 has 13 amino acids. Germline V lookup: CDR1 LNHDA, CDR2 SQIVND (reference sequence). Trimming pared 8 bases from V and 2 bases from J, leaving 13 bases between. The CDR3 DNA reads TGTGCCAGTTCACCACAGGGAACCTACGAGCAGTACTTC. This gives the protein CASSPQGTYEQYF.

The CDR3 loop reads CASSSRGTGGSYEQYF. CDR3 DNA sequence: TGTGCCAGCAGCTCACGGGGGACAGGGGGCTCCTACGAGCAGTACTTC. The V gene is TRBV7-8, the J gene TRBJ2-7; the match to TRBD1 covers 11 bases. The CDR3 runs 16 residues. CDR1 and CDR2 (germline): SGHVS, FQNEAQ. V lost 4 bases and J lost 0; bases outside the gene matches: 5. The whole variable domain, filled in from reference TRBV7-8 and TRBJ2-7, reads GAGVSQSPRYKVAKRGQDVALRCDPISGHVSLFWYQQALGQGPEFLTYFQNEAQLDKSGLPSDRFFAERPEGSVSTLKIQRTQQEDSAVYLCASSSRGTGGSYEQYFGPGTRLTVT.

The chain carries TRBV5-8 and TRBJ1-2; D unresolved. The CDR3 runs 12 residues. V lost 1 base to trimming and J lost 2 bases, with 3 bases between them. Germline values: CDR1 SGHTS, CDR2 YDEGEE. The CDR3 sequence is CASSLPNYGYTF. The CDR3, as DNA: TGTGCCAGCAGCTTGCCGAACTATGGCTACACCTTC.

The genes are TRBV28 and TRBJ1-1; D unclear. Trimming stripped 5 bases from V and 4 bases from J, with 17 bases between. This CDR3 contains 15 residues. Germline CDR1 and CDR2: MDHEN and SYDVKM. The CDR3 DNA sequence: TGTGCCAGCAGTATATTTGGAGGGTATAGCACTGAAGCTTTCTTT. This sequence encodes CASSIFGGYSTEAFF.

The chain is built from TRBV5-6 and TRBJ1-3, with a weak D call TRBD1 (5 bases). The germline gives CDR1 SGHDT, CDR2 YYEEEE. The CDR3 covers 15 residues. V was trimmed by 4 bases and J by 4 bases, leaving 15 bases between them. The CDR3 bases are TGTGCCAGCAGCCGGGAGGGACTCGGAGGAAACACCATATATTTT. Protein sequence: CASSREGLGGNTIYF.

This chain links TRBV7-6 with TRBJ1-4; 7 nucleotides align to TRBD1. Germline V gene lookup returns CDR1 SGHVS and CDR2 FNYEAQ. The CDR3 has 17 residues. V trimming: 3 bases; J trimming: 4 bases; junction bases outside the gene matches: 11. The CDR3 sequence: CASSFDPRDSFNEKLFF. CDR3 bases: TGTGCCAGCAGCTTTGACCCACGGGACAGTTTTAATGAAAAACTGTTTTTT.

This chain joins TRBV6-5 and TRBJ1-6; 10 nucleotides match TRBD1. Germline V gene lookup returns CDR1 MNHEY and CDR2 SVGAGI. There are 13 residues in the CDR3. V trimming: 6 bases; J trimming: 8 bases; junction bases outside the gene matches: 1. The chain's CDR3 is CASSGQGDSPLHF. The CDR3 DNA is TGTGCCAGCAGCGGACAGGGGGATTCACCCCTCCACTTT.

This clone has only a few counts. The V gene is TRBV7-9, the J gene TRBJ1-2, with D hard to call. The CDR3 length is 14 residues. CDR1 is SEHNR and CDR2 is FQNEAQ in the germline V gene (reference sequence). Trimming took 4 bases from V and 8 from J, leaving 17 bases between them. CDR3 residues: CASSYLASRRGYTF. The CDR3 region has the DNA TGTGCCAGCAGCTATTTAGCCTCCAGGAGGGGCTACACCTTC. Filled out from reference TRBV7-9 and TRBJ1-2, the complete variable domain reads DTGVSQNPRHKITKRGQNVTFRCDPISEHNRLYWYRQTLGQGPEFLTYFQNEAQLEKSRLLSDRFSAERPKGSFSTLEIQRTEQGDSAMYLCASSYLASRRGYTFGSGTRLTVV.

This clone was observed a few times. The chain couples TRBV6-5 to TRBJ2-2; 9 nucleotides align to TRBD1. J gave up 4 bases and V 7 bases, and 7 bases lay outside the gene matches. CDR1 is MNHEY, CDR2 SVGAGI, per germline. This CDR3 comprises 15 residues. The CDR3 coding sequence is TGTGCCAGCACCTGGGACAGGGTGGGCACCGGGGAGCTGTTTTTT. This gives the protein CASTWDRVGTGELFF.

The CDR3 is CATRGSGQGNGELFF. CDR3 sequence (DNA): TGTGCCACCAGGGGGTCAGGGCAGGGTAACGGGGAGCTGTTTTTT. This chain uses TRBV24-1 with TRBJ2-2; D perhaps matches TRBD1 (5 bases). Between the trimmed V and J ends, which lost 7 bases and 7 bases, there was a span of 18 bases. The CDR3 contains 15 residues. CDR1 and CDR2 from the germline V gene are KGHDR and SFDVKD.

The chain joins TRBV15 to TRBJ2-3, with TRBD2 as a possible D gene (6 bases). With 5 bases removed from V and 2 bases from J, the gap between germline ends came to 14 bases. Looked up from germline, CDR1 is LNHNV and CDR2 is YYDKDF (reference sequence). The CDR3 is made up of 15 amino acids. The CDR3 nucleotides read TGTGCCACCAGCTCACCCCGCGGGAACACAGATACGCAGTATTTT. It translates to CATSSPRGNTDTQYF.

The chain recombines TRBV6-6 with TRBJ2-4, with a tentative D call TRBD2 (6 bases). Germline V CDR1 and CDR2: MNHNY, SVGAGI (reference sequence). V lost 4 bases and J lost 0, with 13 bases in between. The CDR3 has 16 amino acids. CDR3 loop: CASSWEAPLAKNIQYF. The CDR3 DNA reads as TGTGCCAGCAGTTGGGAGGCACCCCTAGCCAAAAACATTCAGTACTTC.

V gene TRBV7-9 combines with J gene TRBJ2-1; 9 bases fit TRBD2. Looked up from germline, CDR1 is SEHNR and CDR2 is FQNEAQ (reference sequence). The CDR3 is 16 amino acids. Germline trimming cut 4 bases from V and 0 bases from J; bases unmatched to any gene: 4. CDR3: CASSSSGESSYNEQFF. CDR3 nucleotides: TGTGCCAGCAGCTCTAGCGGGGAGAGCTCCTACAATGAGCAGTTCTTC.

This chain joins TRBV5-4 and TRBJ1-2; D gene unclear. This CDR3 has 13 amino acids. V shed 1 base and J shed 4 bases, with 8 bases lying between them. Germline V lookup: CDR1 SGHNT, CDR2 YYREEE (reference sequence). This CDR3 is CASSLHGSYGYTF. In nucleotides, the CDR3 is TGTGCCAGCAGCTTGCACGGGAGCTATGGCTACACCTTC.

This clone was detected only once. The DNA of the CDR3 is TGTGCCAGCAGCTCAGGATCCGTCCTTCCGGCCTATGAAAAACTGTTTTTT. It codes for CASSSGSVLPAYEKLFF. The V gene is TRBV14, the J gene TRBJ1-4; D gene ambiguous. Germline V gene sequence: CDR1 SGHDN, CDR2 FVKESK. V was trimmed by 5 bases and J by 6 bases, leaving 22 bases between them. The CDR3 runs 17 residues.

The chain is built from TRBV24-1 and TRBJ2-1; TRBD2 agrees at 9 bases. Germline V gives CDR1 KGHDR, CDR2 SFDVKD. The CDR3 extends over 15 amino acids. V gave up 3 bases and J gave up 7 bases; unmatched junction bases: 6. CDR3 coding DNA: TGTGCCACCAGTGATCCGGCGGGAGGGGGGAATGAGCAGTTCTTC. Translated: CATSDPAGGGNEQFF.

The V call is TRBV28, the J call TRBJ1-4, with a tentative D call TRBD1 (5 bases). Germline lookup yields CDR1 MDHEN and CDR2 SYDVKM. Trimming took 8 bases from V and 7 from J, leaving 23 bases between them. The CDR3 has 16 amino acids. CDR3 amino acids: CASAPQGRTQGEKLFF. CDR3 nucleotide sequence: TGTGCCAGCGCCCCTCAGGGAAGAACTCAGGGTGAAAAACTGTTTTTT.

V usage is TRBV27 and J usage is TRBJ1-6, with a tentative D call TRBD1 (6 bases). V lost 8 bases and J lost 6, with 20 bases in between. Germline lookup yields CDR1 MNHEY and CDR2 SMNVEV (reference sequence). The CDR3 is made up of 16 amino acids. This CDR3 is CASGSETGASNSPLHF. As DNA, the CDR3 is TGTGCCAGCGGATCCGAGACAGGAGCGAGTAATTCACCCCTCCACTTT.

The rearrangement links TRBV24-1 to TRBJ1-5; 11 bases are a match to TRBD1. The CDR3 has 15 residues. Germline V gene lookup returns CDR1 KGHDR and CDR2 SFDVKD. The V gene end was trimmed by 7 bases and the J gene end by 10 bases; junction bases not matched to a gene: 11. CDR3 nucleotide sequence: TGTGCCACCAGCGGGAACGGACAGGGGGCGAATCCCCAGCATTTT. Its protein is CATSGNGQGANPQHF.

This clone occurred a few times. The chain recombines TRBV5-1 with TRBJ2-1, with TRBD1 matching 7 bases. The germline gives CDR1 SGHRS, CDR2 YFSETQ. The ends lost 4 bases at V and 4 bases at J; junction bases unmatched: 5. The CDR3 has 14 residues. This chain's CDR3 is CASSGGQPYNEQFF. CDR3 nucleotides: TGCGCCAGCAGCGGGGGACAGCCATACAATGAGCAGTTCTTC.

The chain joins TRBV5-1 to TRBJ2-1, with a tentative D call TRBD1 (5 bases). Trimming stripped 2 bases from V and 10 bases from J, with 19 bases between. The CDR3 consists of 15 residues. Per the germline V gene, CDR1 is SGHRS and CDR2 is YFSETQ. Here the CDR3 reads CASSFLPDQGIEQFF. Written as DNA, the CDR3 is TGCGCCAGCAGCTTCCTTCCGGACCAGGGTATCGAGCAGTTCTTC.